Below, 20 T cell receptor beta chains from the same sample are listed, as sequenced in a study of T-cell memory formation after mild COVID-19. In TCRdb, the 5' RACE reads were re-called with MiXCR into one record per CDR3 protein. The data contain approximately 250,000 distinct CDR3 sequences, 16% of them seen just once; the ten biggest clones take up 20% to 25%. The sample comprised PBMCs or a T cell subset sorted from them (not recorded which). The receptors derive from a man in his late teens or twenties who had mild COVID-19 (a few samples of this study predate the infection). Cell type and time point are not known.

This clonotype was counted many times. The J gene is TRBJ2-2, the V gene TRBV5-1; D remains unclear. The CDR3 is made up of 15 amino acids. The V end lost 0 bases, the J end lost 1 base, and 7 bases lay between the germline ends. CDR1 and CDR2 (germline): SGHRS, YFSETQ. The CDR3 spells CASSLGSGNTGELFF. The CDR3 DNA reads as TGCGCCAGCAGCTTGGGTTCGGGGAACACCGGGGAGCTGTTTTTT.

This clonotype was detected a few times. The V gene is TRBV7-9, the J gene TRBJ2-1; no clear D gene. Germline CDR1 and CDR2: SEHNR and FQNEAQ (reference sequence). V lost 3 bases to trimming and J lost 7 bases, with 10 bases between them. The CDR3 runs 13 residues. CDR3: CASSFLLRNEQFF. The CDR3 DNA reads TGTGCCAGCAGCTTTTTACTAAGGAATGAGCAGTTCTTC.

This clonotype was observed a few times. The chain combines TRBV7-9 with TRBJ1-1, with no clear D. The CDR3 spans 12 residues. CDR1 SEHNR and CDR2 FQNEAQ come from the germline V gene (reference sequence). V dropped 3 bases and J dropped 10 bases, with 12 bases sitting between them. The CDR3 DNA is TGTGCCAGCAGCTTGGTCCTAGGCGGAGCTTTCTTT. Translated, it gives CASSLVLGGAFF. The whole variable domain, filled in from reference TRBV7-9 and TRBJ1-1, reads DTGVSQNPRHKITKRGQNVTFRCDPISEHNRLYWYRQTLGQGPEFLTYFQNEAQLEKSRLLSDRFSAERPKGSFSTLEIQRTEQGDSAMYLCASSLVLGGAFFGQGTRLTVV.

The rearrangement uses TRBV11-2 and TRBJ2-1; 7 positions agree with TRBD2. The CDR3 runs 15 residues. Germline trimming cut 3 bases from V and 3 bases from J; bases unmatched to any gene: 5. Germline V lookup: CDR1 SGHAT, CDR2 FQNNGV. CDR3: CASSLGPSGYNEQFF. CDR3 DNA: TGTGCCAGCAGCTTGGGACCTAGCGGCTACAATGAGCAGTTCTTC.

The V call is TRBV12-3 or TRBV12-4, the J call TRBJ2-5, with 10 bases that match TRBD1. The CDR3 consists of 16 residues. V shed 5 bases and J 0 bases; nucleotides not matched to a gene: 6. The CDR3 nucleotides read TGTGCCAGCAGTAAGACAGGGGGCCCCAACCAAGAGACCCAGTACTTC. Its protein product is CASSKTGGPNQETQYF.

The chain couples TRBV9 to TRBJ2-3, with D possibly matching TRBD2 (7 bases). The CDR3 is 13 amino acids. Germline V CDR1 and CDR2: SGDLS, YYNGEE. V was pared by 7 bases and J by 6 bases, with 15 bases between. CDR3 in DNA: TGTGCCAGCGCGTGGGGGGGCTCCGATACGCAGTATTTT. Protein product: CASAWGGSDTQYF.

J is TRBJ1-2 and V is TRBV4-2; 9 bases agree with TRBD1. Germline CDR1 is LGHNA and CDR2 is YNFKEQ. The CDR3 is made up of 16 amino acids. V lost 4 bases, J lost 4 bases, and 10 bases stayed unmatched. Here the CDR3 DNA reads TGTGCCAGCAGCCCGGAAGGGGGACAGGGAATCTATGGCTACACCTTC. Residues: CASSPEGGQGIYGYTF.

In its sample, this clonotype was seen a few times. The rearrangement joins TRBV14 to TRBJ2-5; D is unclear. Trimming removed 8 bases at V and 5 bases at J, with 9 bases between. Germline assignment: CDR1 SGHDN and CDR2 FVKESK. The length of the CDR3 is 11 residues. This CDR3 is CASGVGETQYF. For the CDR3, the DNA is TGTGCCAGCGGGGTCGGCGAGACCCAGTACTTC.

This clonotype was observed a few times. This chain joins TRBV12-3 or TRBV12-4 and TRBJ2-3; TRBD2 matches at 8 bases. Trimming took 7 bases from V and 5 from J; bases not matched to a gene: 8. The CDR3 totals 14 residues. The DNA of the CDR3 is TGTGCCAGCAAGTTCGGGGGGGCAGGAGATACGCAGTATTTT. Protein product: CASKFGGAGDTQYF.

The chain employs TRBV4-3 and TRBJ1-2; D call uncertain. The germline V and J ends were trimmed by 4 bases and 4 bases, with 10 bases remaining between them. The germline V gene encodes CDR1 LGHNA and CDR2 YSLEER. The CDR3 is made up of 13 amino acids. CDR3 in amino acids: CASSPSPTYGYTF. The DNA for the CDR3 is TGCGCCAGCAGCCCCTCCCCGACCTATGGCTACACCTTC.

CDR3 in DNA: TGTGCCAGCTCATACGGGACCGACCGCACTGAAGCTTTCTTT. Translating it yields CASSYGTDRTEAFF. The rearrangement joins TRBV18 to TRBJ1-1; the D gene is possibly TRBD1 (5 bases). Germline CDR1 is KGHSH and CDR2 is LQKENI. Deletions cut 5 bases from V and 4 bases from J, with 14 bases between. The CDR3 is 14 amino acids.

The V gene is TRBV19, the J gene TRBJ1-6, with D unresolved. The CDR3 extends over 12 amino acids. Per the germline V gene, CDR1 is LNHDA and CDR2 is SQIVND (reference sequence). V shed 7 bases and J shed 7 bases, with 8 bases lying between them. The CDR3, as DNA: TGTGCCAGTAATATTCTAAATTCACCCCTCCACTTT. Its translation: CASNILNSPLHF.

This clonotype was seen only once. The V call is TRBV12-3 or TRBV12-4, the J call TRBJ1-4, with TRBD1 identical over 10 bases. This CDR3 contains 14 residues. With V trimmed by 6 bases and J by 8 bases, 6 bases remained unmatched. The CDR3 nucleotides read TGTGCCAGCAGCTTTGGGACAGGGGCCGAAAAACTGTTTTTT. Translation gives CASSFGTGAEKLFF.

Details on this clonotype: One end of the junction varies from germline; a read error may be responsible. The CDR3 coding sequence is TGCGCCAGCAGCTTGCAGGGGACCGCCTACAATGAGCATTTCTTC. This sequence encodes CASSLQGTAYNEHFF. This chain links TRBV5-1 with TRBJ2-1, with D possibly TRBD1 on 6 matching bases. The CDR3 has 15 amino acids. Germline V lookup: CDR1 SGHRS, CDR2 YFSETQ.

Note on this clonotype: An end of the junction differs from the germline gene, which may be a read error. V gene TRBV7-3 combines with J gene TRBJ2-1; TRBD2 matches at 10 bases. The length of the CDR3 is 15 residues. Germline loops: CDR1 SGHTA, CDR2 FQGTGA. CDR3 in DNA: TGTCCCAGCAGCTTAGGGACTAGCGTGTACAATGAGCAGTTCTTC. It encodes CPSSLGTSVYNEQFF.

In its sample, this clonotype was seen a few times. The J gene is TRBJ2-3, the V gene TRBV20-1; either TRBD1 or TRBD2 may supply D (6 bases each). Germline CDR1 reads DFQATT; CDR2 reads SNEGSKA (reference sequence). The CDR3 runs 14 residues. Between the trimmed V and J ends, which lost 1 base and 1 base, there was a span of 9 bases. CDR3 DNA sequence: TGCAGTGCTAGAGCGGGGGCACGCACAGATACGCAGTATTTT. This sequence encodes CSARAGARTDTQYF.

As DNA, the CDR3 is TGTGCCAGCAACCCCACCGTGAACACTGAAGCTTTCTTT. Translated, it gives CASNPTVNTEAFF. The rearrangement uses TRBV6-5 and TRBJ1-1, with D hard to call. The CDR3 is 13 amino acids. Trimming stripped 7 bases from V and 0 bases from J, with 9 bases between. Germline CDR1 and CDR2: MNHEY and SVGAGI.

The V and J genes are TRBV5-1 and TRBJ2-2; no clear D gene. The CDR3 contains 15 residues. Germline CDR1 and CDR2: SGHRS and YFSETQ. V lost 0 bases and J 6 bases, leaving 12 bases between the germline ends. The CDR3 region is CASSLALESAGELFF. In DNA form, the CDR3 reads TGCGCCAGCAGCTTGGCCTTAGAGAGCGCCGGGGAGCTGTTTTTT.

This clonotype has a count of ten or more. The chain combines TRBV5-1 with TRBJ1-5; possible D gene TRBD1, 5 bases. The V end lost 0 bases, the J end lost 3 bases, and 10 bases lay between the germline ends. CDR1 SGHRS and CDR2 YFSETQ come from the germline V gene. This CDR3 is built from 15 residues. The CDR3 nucleotides read TGCGCCAGCAGCTTGGACGGGGGAGACAATCAGCCCCAGCATTTT. Translated: CASSLDGGDNQPQHF.

CDR3 bases: TGTGCCAGCAGTTTAGACCGGAATAACTACAATGAGCAGTTCTTC. This sequence encodes CASSLDRNNYNEQFF. The gene calls are TRBV12-3 or TRBV12-4 and TRBJ2-1; unclear D gene. The germline V and J ends were trimmed by 1 base and 3 bases, with 10 bases remaining between them. The CDR3 has 15 residues.